This TCR beta chain was identified during a study of cytomegalovirus exposure and HLA in healthy donors. Sampled while nominally healthy, donors likely had unrecorded immune exposures. Use of 60 Vbeta and 13 Jbeta primers characterized the PCR. Repertoires were generated with immunoSEQ multiplex PCR, while TCRdb's copy carries only in-frame clones and drops some. Among around 210,000 clones listed, approximately 85% were seen once. The CDR3 has 13 residues. The V end lost 2 bases, the J end lost 6 bases, and 10 bases lay between the germline ends. Germline CDR1 is SGHAT and CDR2 is FQDESV (reference sequence).

Input material: PBMCs. V is TRBV11-1 and J is TRBJ1-2, with a tentative D call TRBD1 (5 bases). The TCR originated in a girl aged 2-10 years in good health and CMV-seronegative. The CDR3 spells CASSLRPGDGYTF. CDR3 sequence (DNA): TGTGCCAGCAGCTTACGCCCGGGGGATGGCTACACCTTC.